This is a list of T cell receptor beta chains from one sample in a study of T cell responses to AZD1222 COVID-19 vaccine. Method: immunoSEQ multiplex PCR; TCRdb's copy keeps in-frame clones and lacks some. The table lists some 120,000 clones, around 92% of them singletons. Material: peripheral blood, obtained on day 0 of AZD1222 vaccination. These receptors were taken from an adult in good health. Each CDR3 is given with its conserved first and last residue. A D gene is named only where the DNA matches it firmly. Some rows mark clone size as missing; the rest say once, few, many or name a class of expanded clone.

DNA: TGTGCCAGCAGCTTACCGTCTAGCGGGAGGCCGCTCACAGATACGCAGTATTTT
CDR3: CASSLPSSGRPLTDTQYF
V: TRBV7-9
size: NA
D: TRBD2
length: 18
J: TRBJ2-3

DNA: TGCGCCAGCAGTTTACAGGAGGGTAGCACAGATACGCAGTATTTT
CDR3: CASSLQEGSTDTQYF
V: TRBV10-1
size: NA
D: NA
length: 15
J: TRBJ2-3

DNA: TGCGCCAGCAGTGAGTCAAGCAGCGGGAGAGCGAAAACTTCGATACTGGAAGAGACCCAGTACTTC
CDR3: CASSESSSGRAKTSILEETQYF
V: TRBV10-2
size: NA
D: TRBD2
length: 22
J: TRBJ2-5

DNA: TGCGCCAGCAGCTTGGAGGCGGGACCCTACGAGCAGTACTTC
CDR3: CASSLEAGPYEQYF
V: TRBV5-1
size: NA
D: NA
length: 14
J: TRBJ2-7

DNA: TGTGCCAGCTCCCTGGGCGAAACCTACAATGAGCAGTTCTTC
CDR3: CASSLGETYNEQFF
V: TRBV18
size: NA
D: NA
length: 14
J: TRBJ2-1

DNA: TGCAGCGTTGGGGAAGGGCTGACCGGGGAGCTGTTTTTT
CDR3: CSVGEGLTGELFF
V: TRBV29-1
size: NA
D: NA
length: 13
J: TRBJ2-2

DNA: TGTGCCAGCAGCTTATATCGGGAGCAGTTCTTC
CDR3: CASSLYREQFF
V: TRBV11-2
size: NA
D: NA
length: 11
J: TRBJ2-1

DNA: TGTGCCATCAGCGTAGATGAGCAGTTCTTC
CDR3: CAISVDEQFF
V: TRBV2
size: NA
D: NA
length: 10
J: TRBJ2-1

DNA: TGTGCCAGCAGCCAAAAGGAGAGTGTAGCCAAAAACATTCAGTACTTC
CDR3: CASSQKESVAKNIQYF
V: TRBV3-1/TRBV3-2
size: once
D: NA
length: 16
J: TRBJ2-4

DNA: TGTGCCAGCAGCCGAGCTCGGCGGTATCCCTACGAGCAGTACTTC
CDR3: CASSRARRYPYEQYF
V: TRBV14
size: NA
D: NA
length: 15
J: TRBJ2-7

DNA: TGCGCCAGCAAAGGGAACACTGAAGCTTTCTTT
CDR3: CASKGNTEAFF
V: TRBV5-1
size: NA
D: NA
length: 11
J: TRBJ1-1

DNA: TGTGCCTCGACTAATATCATGAACACTGAAGCTTTCTTT
CDR3: CASTNIMNTEAFF
V: TRBV30
size: NA
D: NA
length: 13
J: TRBJ1-1

DNA: TGTGCCATCAGTGACCCCACAGATACGCAGTATTTT
CDR3: CAISDPTDTQYF
V: TRBV10-3
size: NA
D: NA
length: 12
J: TRBJ2-3

DNA: TGCAGCCTTGGCATAGCGGGGGTGGGAGATACGCAGTATTTT
CDR3: CSLGIAGVGDTQYF
V: TRBV29-1
size: few
D: TRBD2
length: 14
J: TRBJ2-3

DNA: TGTGCCAGCAGCTTCGGCACCGACAATGAGCAGTTCTTC
CDR3: CASSFGTDNEQFF
V: TRBV11-3
size: NA
D: NA
length: 13
J: TRBJ2-1

DNA: TGCAGCGTTGAAAGGTTTATCGGGGAGCAGTTCTTC
CDR3: CSVERFIGEQFF
V: TRBV29-1
size: NA
D: NA
length: 12
J: TRBJ2-1

DNA: TGTGCCTGTGGCACTAGCTGGTCCTACAATGAGCAGTTCTTC
CDR3: CACGTSWSYNEQFF
V: TRBV30
size: NA
D: NA
length: 14
J: TRBJ2-1

DNA: TGTGCCAGCAGTGAACTAGCGGGAGGGGCTATAAATGAGCAGTTCTTC
CDR3: CASSELAGGAINEQFF
V: TRBV2
size: NA
D: TRBD2
length: 16
J: TRBJ2-1

DNA: TGTGCCACCAGCAGTGGCAGCTATAATTCACCCCTCCACTTT
CDR3: CATSSGSYNSPLHF
V: TRBV15
size: NA
D: NA
length: 14
J: TRBJ1-6

DNA: TGTGCCATCAGGGACGGCCGCTCTGGAAACACCATATATTTT
CDR3: CAIRDGRSGNTIYF
V: TRBV10-3
size: NA
D: NA
length: 14
J: TRBJ1-3

DNA: NA
CDR3: CAWSGWGIGTLNTF
V: TRBV30
size: NA
D: NA
length: 14
J: TRBJ1-2

DNA: TGTGCCAGCAGTTTAGGAGGGTTACTCAATGAGCAGTTCTTC
CDR3: CASSLGGLLNEQFF
V: TRBV28
size: NA
D: NA
length: 14
J: TRBJ2-1

DNA: TGTGCCAGCAGCCTACAGGGTTCCCCCTATGGCTACACCTTC
CDR3: CASSLQGSPYGYTF
V: TRBV7-9
size: NA
D: NA
length: 14
J: TRBJ1-2

DNA: TGTGCCAGCAGTTTCCCGACTAGCGGGAGGCCCTCCTACAATGAGCAGTTCTTC
CDR3: CASSFPTSGRPSYNEQFF
V: TRBV27
size: NA
D: TRBD2
length: 18
J: TRBJ2-1

DNA: TGTGCCAGCAGTGTACGGACTAGCGGGAGTGACATTCAGTACTTC
CDR3: CASSVRTSGSDIQYF
V: TRBV2
size: NA
D: TRBD2
length: 15
J: TRBJ2-4